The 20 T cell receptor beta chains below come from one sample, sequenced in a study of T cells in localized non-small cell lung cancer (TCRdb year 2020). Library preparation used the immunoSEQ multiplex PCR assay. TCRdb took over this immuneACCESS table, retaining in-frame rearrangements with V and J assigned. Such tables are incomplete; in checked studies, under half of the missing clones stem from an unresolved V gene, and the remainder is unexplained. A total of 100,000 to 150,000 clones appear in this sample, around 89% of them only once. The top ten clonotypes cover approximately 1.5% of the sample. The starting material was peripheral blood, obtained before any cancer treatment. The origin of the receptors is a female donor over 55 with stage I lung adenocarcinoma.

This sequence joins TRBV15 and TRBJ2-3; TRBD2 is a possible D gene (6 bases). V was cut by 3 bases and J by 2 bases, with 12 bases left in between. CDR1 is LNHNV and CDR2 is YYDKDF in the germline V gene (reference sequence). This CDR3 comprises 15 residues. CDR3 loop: CATSSGGTYTDTQYF. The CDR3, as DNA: TGTGCCACCAGCAGCGGTGGGACTTACACAGATACGCAGTATTTT. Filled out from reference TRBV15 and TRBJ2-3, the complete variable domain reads DAMVIQNPRYQVTQFGKPVTLSCSQTLNHNVMYWYQQKSSQAPKLLFHYYDKDFNNEADTPDNFQSRRPNTSFCFLDIRSPGLGDTAMYLCATSSGGTYTDTQYFGPGTRLTVL.

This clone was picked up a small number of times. The CDR3 region is CASSFSGQGGVAFF. Written as DNA, the CDR3 is TGTGCCAGCAGCTTTTCGGGACAGGGGGGTGTAGCTTTCTTT. The chain recombines TRBV7-8 with TRBJ1-1; TRBD1 matches 11 bases. Germline trimming cut 3 bases from V and 10 bases from J; bases unmatched to any gene: 7. The CDR3 is 14 residues long. Germline V lookup: CDR1 SGHVS, CDR2 FQNEAQ.

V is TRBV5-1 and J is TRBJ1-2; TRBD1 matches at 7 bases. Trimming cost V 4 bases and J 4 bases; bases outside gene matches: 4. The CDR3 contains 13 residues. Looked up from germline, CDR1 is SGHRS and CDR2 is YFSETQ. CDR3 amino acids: CASSIGTAYGYTF. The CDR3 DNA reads TGCGCCAGCAGCATCGGGACAGCCTATGGCTACACCTTC.

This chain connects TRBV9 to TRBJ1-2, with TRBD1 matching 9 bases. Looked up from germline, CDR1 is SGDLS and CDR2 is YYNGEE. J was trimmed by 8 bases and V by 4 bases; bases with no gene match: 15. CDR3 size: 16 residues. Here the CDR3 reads CASSPQVGTGLNGYTF. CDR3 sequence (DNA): TGTGCCAGCAGCCCCCAGGTTGGGACAGGGCTAAACGGCTACACCTTC.

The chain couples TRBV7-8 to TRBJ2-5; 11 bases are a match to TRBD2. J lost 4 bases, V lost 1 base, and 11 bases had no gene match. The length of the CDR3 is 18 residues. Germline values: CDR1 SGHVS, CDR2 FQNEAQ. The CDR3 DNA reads TGTGCCAGCAGCTTAGTTTTGGGTAGCGGGAGGGCCCGAGAGACCCAGTACTTC. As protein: CASSLVLGSGRARETQYF. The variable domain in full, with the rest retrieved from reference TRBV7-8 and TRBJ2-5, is GAGVSQSPRYKVAKRGQDVALRCDPISGHVSLFWYQQALGQGPEFLTYFQNEAQLDKSGLPSDRFFAERPEGSVSTLKIQRTQQEDSAVYLCASSLVLGSGRARETQYFGPGTRLLVL.

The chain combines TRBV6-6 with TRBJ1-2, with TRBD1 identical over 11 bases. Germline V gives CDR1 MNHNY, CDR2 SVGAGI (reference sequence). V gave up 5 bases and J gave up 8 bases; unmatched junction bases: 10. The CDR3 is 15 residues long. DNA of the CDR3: TGTGCCAGCAGTCGAGGACAGGGGGCTGTGGGAGGCTACACCTTC. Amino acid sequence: CASSRGQGAVGGYTF.

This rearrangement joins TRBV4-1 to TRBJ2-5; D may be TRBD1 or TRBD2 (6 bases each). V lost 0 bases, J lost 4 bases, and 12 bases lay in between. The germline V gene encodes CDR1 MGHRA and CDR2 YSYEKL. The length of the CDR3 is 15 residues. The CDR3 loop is CASSQDGGGVETQYF. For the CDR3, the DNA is TGCGCCAGCAGCCAAGATGGGGGCGGGGTAGAGACCCAGTACTTC.

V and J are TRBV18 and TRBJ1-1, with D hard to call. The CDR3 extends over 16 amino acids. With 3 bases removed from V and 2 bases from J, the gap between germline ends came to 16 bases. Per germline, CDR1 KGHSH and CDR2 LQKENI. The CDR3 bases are TGTGCCAGCTCACCCTCCGGGCCTTACTCCAACACTGAAGCTTTCTTT. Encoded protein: CASSPSGPYSNTEAFF.

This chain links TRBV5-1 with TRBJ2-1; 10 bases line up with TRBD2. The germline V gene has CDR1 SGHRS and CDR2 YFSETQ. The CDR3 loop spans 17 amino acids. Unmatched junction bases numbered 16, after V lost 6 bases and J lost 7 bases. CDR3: CASKREGLARGYNEQFF. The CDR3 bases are TGCGCCAGCAAGCGAGAGGGACTAGCGCGAGGCTATAATGAGCAGTTCTTC.

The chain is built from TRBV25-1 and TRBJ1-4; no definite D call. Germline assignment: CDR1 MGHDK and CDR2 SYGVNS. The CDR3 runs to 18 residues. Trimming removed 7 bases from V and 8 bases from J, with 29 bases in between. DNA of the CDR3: TGTGCCAGCACAGATAGCCGGACCTTCCCCGGGCGAAAAGAAAAACTGTTTTTT. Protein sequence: CASTDSRTFPGRKEKLFF.

CDR3 sequence (DNA): TGCGCCAGCAGCCGCGTGAACCCGGGACAGAGAGGACTGTTTTTT. Amino acids: CASSRVNPGQRGLFF. The J gene is TRBJ1-4, the V gene TRBV4-1, with 7 bases aligning to TRBD1. The CDR3 runs 15 residues. With 4 bases clipped from V and 13 bases from J, the junction kept 15 bases outside the gene matches. CDR1 is MGHRA, CDR2 YSYEKL, per germline.

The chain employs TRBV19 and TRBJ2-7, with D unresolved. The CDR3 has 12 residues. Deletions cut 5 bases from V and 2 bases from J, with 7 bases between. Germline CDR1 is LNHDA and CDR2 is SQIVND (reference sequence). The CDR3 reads CASSSRAYEQYF. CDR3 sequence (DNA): TGTGCCAGTAGTTCCCGCGCCTACGAGCAGTACTTC.

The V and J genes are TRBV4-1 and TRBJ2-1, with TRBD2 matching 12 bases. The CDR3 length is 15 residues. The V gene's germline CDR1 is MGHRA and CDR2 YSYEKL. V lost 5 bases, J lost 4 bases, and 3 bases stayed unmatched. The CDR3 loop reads CASSSLAGGYNEQFF. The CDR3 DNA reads TGCGCCAGCAGCTCACTAGCGGGGGGATACAATGAGCAGTTCTTC.

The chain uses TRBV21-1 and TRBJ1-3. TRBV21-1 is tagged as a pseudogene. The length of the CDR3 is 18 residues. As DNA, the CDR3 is TGTGCCAGCAGGCCAAAGGTGAACGCTATTTACTCTGGAAACACCATATATTTT. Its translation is CASRPKVNAIYSGNTIYF.

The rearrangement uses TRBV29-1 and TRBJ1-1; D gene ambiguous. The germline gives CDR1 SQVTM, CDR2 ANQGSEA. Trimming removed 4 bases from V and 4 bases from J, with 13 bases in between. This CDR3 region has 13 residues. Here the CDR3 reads CSVVPIGGTEAFF. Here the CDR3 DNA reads TGCAGCGTTGTCCCAATTGGCGGCACTGAAGCTTTCTTT.

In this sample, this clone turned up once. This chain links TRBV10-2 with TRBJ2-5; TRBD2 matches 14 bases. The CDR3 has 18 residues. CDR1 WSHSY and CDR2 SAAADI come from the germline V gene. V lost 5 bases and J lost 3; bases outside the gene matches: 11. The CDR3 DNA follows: TGCGCCAGCAGTCTGGCGGGCCCGGGACTAGCGGGAGAAGAGACCCAGTACTTC. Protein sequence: CASSLAGPGLAGEETQYF.

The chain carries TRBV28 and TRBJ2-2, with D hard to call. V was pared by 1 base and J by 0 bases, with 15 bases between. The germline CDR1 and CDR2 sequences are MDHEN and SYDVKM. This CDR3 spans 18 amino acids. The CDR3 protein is CASSLFRVADANTGELFF. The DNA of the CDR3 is TGTGCCAGCAGTTTATTTCGGGTCGCTGATGCGAACACCGGGGAGCTGTTTTTT.

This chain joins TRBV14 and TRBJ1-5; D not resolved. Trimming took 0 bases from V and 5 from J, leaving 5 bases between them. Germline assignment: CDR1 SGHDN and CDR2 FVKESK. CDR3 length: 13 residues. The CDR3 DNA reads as TGTGCCAGCAGCCAAGAGCTGGATCAGCCCCAGCATTTT. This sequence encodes CASSQELDQPQHF.

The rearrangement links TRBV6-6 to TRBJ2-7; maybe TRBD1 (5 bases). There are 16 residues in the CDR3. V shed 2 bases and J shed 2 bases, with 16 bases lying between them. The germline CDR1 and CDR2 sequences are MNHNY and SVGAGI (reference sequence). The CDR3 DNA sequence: TGTGCCAGCAGTTACACCTCCCCGACAGTAGCCTACGAGCAGTACTTC. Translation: CASSYTSPTVAYEQYF.

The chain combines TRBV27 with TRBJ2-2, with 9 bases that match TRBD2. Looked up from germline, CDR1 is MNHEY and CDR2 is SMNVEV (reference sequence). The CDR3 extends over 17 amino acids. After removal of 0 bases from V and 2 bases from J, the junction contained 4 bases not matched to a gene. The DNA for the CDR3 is TGTGCCAGCAGTTTATCCACTAGCGGGCCAAACACCGGGGAGCTGTTTTTT. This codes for CASSLSTSGPNTGELFF.